Presented here are 13 T cell receptor beta chains from one specimen sequenced in a study of neoadjuvant nivolumab and ipilimumab in lung cancer. Sequenced by immunoSEQ multiplex PCR; TCRdb stores in-frame clones only, minus some. The sample contains some 25,000 clones, 70% to 80% of which appear only once. Specimen: tumor tissue, collected after neoadjuvant nivolumab, alone or with ipilimumab, at or shortly before surgery. The receptors here all came from an adult with non-small cell lung cancer.

This clone has a handful of counts. The chain links TRBV2 to TRBJ2-6; D ambiguous. This CDR3 is 14 amino acids long. The V end lost 7 bases, the J end lost 2 bases, and 9 bases lay between the germline ends. CDR1 is SNHLY, CDR2 FYNNEI, per germline. The CDR3 is CASKITAGANVLTF. The DNA of the CDR3 is TGTGCCAGCAAAATCACGGCTGGGGCCAACGTCCTGACTTTC.

This rearrangement joins TRBV6-1 to TRBJ2-5; 10 positions agree with TRBD2. The trim removed 0 bases at V and 3 bases at J, leaving 10 bases unmatched. CDR1 and CDR2 from the germline V gene are MNHNS and SASEGT. The CDR3 length is 18 residues. The CDR3 DNA follows: TGTGCCAGCAGTGAAGCCCCCAGCGGGGGGGCCGTGAAAGAGACCCAGTACTTC. This sequence encodes CASSEAPSGGAVKETQYF.

This chain connects TRBV18 to TRBJ1-1; maybe TRBD1 (6 bases). V lost 6 bases to trimming and J lost 4 bases, with 12 bases between them. Germline V gives CDR1 KGHSH, CDR2 LQKENI. CDR3 length: 13 residues. CDR3 amino acids: CASSQGTRTEAFF. In DNA form, the CDR3 reads TGTGCCAGCTCGCAGGGGACGCGCACTGAAGCTTTCTTT. Full variable domain (rest looked up from reference TRBV18 and TRBJ1-1): NAGVMQNPRHLVRRRGQEARLRCSPMKGHSHVYWYRQLPEEGLKFMVYLQKENIIDESGMPKERFSAEFPKEGPSILRIQQVVRGDSAAYFCASSQGTRTEAFFGQGTRLTVV.

The sample holds one count of this clone. V is TRBV7-2 and J is TRBJ2-7; TRBD2 is a possible D gene (5 bases). This CDR3 comprises 14 residues. V lost 0 bases, J lost 3 bases, and 9 bases lay in between. Germline V lookup: CDR1 SGHTA, CDR2 FQGNSA. CDR3 sequence reads: CASSLAGRDYEQYF. Written as DNA, the CDR3 is TGTGCCAGCAGCTTAGCGGGCCGGGACTACGAGCAGTACTTC.

V gene TRBV11-1 combines with J gene TRBJ2-7; 11 nucleotides align to TRBD1. The CDR3 spans 14 residues. CDR1 and CDR2 (germline): SGHAT, FQDESV (reference sequence). With 5 bases clipped from V and 3 bases from J, the junction kept 3 bases outside the gene matches. The CDR3 nucleotides read TGTGCCAGCAGCCCTGGGACAGGGGGCTACGAGCAGTACTTC. This gives the protein CASSPGTGGYEQYF.

V and J are TRBV28 and TRBJ2-5, with D perhaps TRBD2 (6 bases). Looked up from germline, CDR1 is MDHEN and CDR2 is SYDVKM. Trimming pared 1 base from V and 3 bases from J, leaving 12 bases between. This CDR3 region has 15 residues. The CDR3 protein is CASSLSRRGKETQYF. In DNA, the CDR3 is TGTGCCAGCAGTTTATCGAGGAGGGGAAAAGAGACCCAGTACTTC.

As for this clone: The junction departs from the called germline gene at one end, perhaps through a read error. V usage is TRBV7-2 and J usage is TRBJ2-5, with TRBD2 matching over 12 bases. Looked up from germline, CDR1 is SGHTA and CDR2 is FQGNSA. This CDR3 is 14 amino acids long. The CDR3 reads CASSLAGGPETQYF. Written as DNA, the CDR3 is TGTGCCAGCAGCCTAGCGGGGGGGCCGGAGACCCAGTACTTC.

In its sample, this clone was seen a few times. This chain links TRBV2 with TRBJ1-2; D might be TRBD1 (5 bases). The CDR3 consists of 13 residues. CDR1 and CDR2 from the germline V gene are SNHLY and FYNNEI. Trimming shortened V by 6 bases and J by 8 bases, and 16 bases separated the two germline ends. The CDR3 DNA reads TGTGCCAGCAGGGGAGACAGTGAGATAGGCTACACCTTC. This translates into CASRGDSEIGYTF.

This chain links TRBV7-2 with TRBJ1-2; D not certain. V dropped 5 bases and J dropped 8 bases, with 12 bases sitting between them. There are 12 residues in the CDR3. Looked up from germline, CDR1 is SGHTA and CDR2 is FQGNSA. The CDR3 bases are TGTGCCAGCAGCGCGCGGAATGGCGGCTACACCTTC. It specifies CASSARNGGYTF.

This clone was seen once. The rearrangement links TRBV5-4 to TRBJ2-3; TRBD2 is a possible D gene (7 bases). Looked up from germline, CDR1 is SGHNT and CDR2 is YYREEE (reference sequence). The CDR3 has 15 residues. With 2 bases removed from V and 3 bases from J, the gap between germline ends came to 13 bases. CDR3 residues: CASSFGGGGTDTQYF. CDR3 sequence (DNA): TGTGCCAGCAGCTTTGGGGGAGGGGGAACAGATACGCAGTATTTT.

V is TRBV5-6 and J is TRBJ2-1, with TRBD1 matching 9 bases. The CDR3 has 16 residues. The germline V gene has CDR1 SGHDT and CDR2 YYEEEE. J gave up 4 bases and V 3 bases, and 8 bases lay outside the gene matches. CDR3 amino acids: CASSWMGQGVYNEQFF. The CDR3 DNA follows: TGTGCCAGCAGCTGGATGGGACAGGGCGTATACAATGAGCAGTTCTTC.

This rearrangement joins TRBV30 to TRBJ1-1, with D uncertain. CDR1 and CDR2 (germline): GTSNPN, SVGIG (reference sequence). Deletions cut 0 bases from V and 0 bases from J, with 11 bases between. The CDR3 has 15 residues. This chain's CDR3 is CAWSVLGNMNTEAFF. For the CDR3, the DNA is TGTGCCTGGAGTGTACTAGGTAACATGAACACTGAAGCTTTCTTT.

The genes are TRBV10-3 and TRBJ2-1; 8 bases map to TRBD2. The trim removed 3 bases at V and 8 bases at J, leaving 9 bases unmatched. Germline loops: CDR1 ENHRY, CDR2 SYGVKD. This CDR3 is 15 amino acids long. CDR3 residues: CAISDPSVAGHEQFF. CDR3 DNA: TGTGCCATCAGTGATCCCTCTGTAGCGGGGCATGAGCAGTTCTTC.